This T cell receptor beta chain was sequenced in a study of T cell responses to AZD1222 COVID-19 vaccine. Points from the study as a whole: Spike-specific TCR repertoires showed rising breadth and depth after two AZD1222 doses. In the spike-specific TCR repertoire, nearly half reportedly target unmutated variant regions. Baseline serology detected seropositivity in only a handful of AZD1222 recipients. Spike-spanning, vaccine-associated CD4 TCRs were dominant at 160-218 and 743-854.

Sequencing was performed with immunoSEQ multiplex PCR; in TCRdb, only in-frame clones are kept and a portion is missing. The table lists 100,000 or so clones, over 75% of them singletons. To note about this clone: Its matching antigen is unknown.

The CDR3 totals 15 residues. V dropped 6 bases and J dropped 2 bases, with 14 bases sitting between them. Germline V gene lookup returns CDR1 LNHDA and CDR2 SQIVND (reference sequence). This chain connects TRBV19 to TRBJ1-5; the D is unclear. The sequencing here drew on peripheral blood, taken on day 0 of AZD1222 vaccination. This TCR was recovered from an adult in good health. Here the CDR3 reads CASSPRGERNQPQHF. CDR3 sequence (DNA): TGTGCCAGTAGCCCGCGCGGGGAACGCAATCAGCCCCAGCATTTT.